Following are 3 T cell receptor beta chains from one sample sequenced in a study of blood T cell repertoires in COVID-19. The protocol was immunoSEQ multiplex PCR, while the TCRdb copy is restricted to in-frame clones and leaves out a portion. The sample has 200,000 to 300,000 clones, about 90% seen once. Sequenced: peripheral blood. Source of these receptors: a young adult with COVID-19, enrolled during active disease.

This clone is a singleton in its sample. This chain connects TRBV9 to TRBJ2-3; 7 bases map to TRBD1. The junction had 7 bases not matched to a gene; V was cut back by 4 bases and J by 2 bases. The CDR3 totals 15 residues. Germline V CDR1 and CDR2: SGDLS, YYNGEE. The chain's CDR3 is CASSPKQGFTDTQYF. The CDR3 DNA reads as TGTGCCAGCAGCCCGAAACAGGGGTTCACAGATACGCAGTATTTT.

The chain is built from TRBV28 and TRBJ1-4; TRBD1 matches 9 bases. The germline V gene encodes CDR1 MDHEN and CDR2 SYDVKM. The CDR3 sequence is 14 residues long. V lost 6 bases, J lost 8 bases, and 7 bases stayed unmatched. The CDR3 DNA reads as TGTGCCAGCAGCTTGGACAGGGGTTGGGAAAAACTGTTTTTT. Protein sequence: CASSLDRGWEKLFF.

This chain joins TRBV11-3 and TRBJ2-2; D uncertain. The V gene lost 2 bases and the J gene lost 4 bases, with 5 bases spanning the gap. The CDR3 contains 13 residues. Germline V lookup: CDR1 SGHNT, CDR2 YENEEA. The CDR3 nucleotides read TGTGCCAGCAGCTTATCAGGCACCGGGGAGCTGTTTTTT. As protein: CASSLSGTGELFF.